The clone carrying this TCR beta chain was detected a few times. The source of the sample is a study of blood T cell repertoires in COVID-19. Study-level background: From T cells, B-cell-depleted T cells, or PBMCs came the material, which was cDNA or gDNA.

Sequencing used immunoSEQ multiplex PCR; TCRdb keeps in-frame clones, though not all of them. Of around 75,000 clones in the sample, 75% to 90% are singletons; the top ten hold around 0.6%. The germline V and J ends were trimmed by 3 bases and 4 bases, with 16 bases remaining between them. This CDR3 is 15 amino acids long. Germline V gives CDR1 SGHTS, CDR2 YDEGEE. Material for sequencing was peripheral blood. J is TRBJ1-1 and V is TRBV5-8, with D possibly being TRBD1 (5 bases). This clonotype was sampled from a man aged 55-75 years with acute or convalescent COVID-19. CDR3 amino acids: CASSYPETEITEAFF. As DNA, the CDR3 is TGTGCCAGCAGCTATCCCGAGACAGAAATCACTGAAGCTTTCTTT. The full variable domain, completed using reference TRBV5-8 and TRBJ1-1, is EAGVTQSPTHLIKTRGQQATLRCSPISGHTSVYWYQQALGLGLQFLLWYDEGEERNRGNFPPRFSGRQFPNYSSELNVNALELEDSALYLCASSYPETEITEAFFGQGTRLTVV.